What follows are 20 T cell receptor beta chains derived from one specimen sequenced in a study of shared clonotypes between healthy human individuals. The protocol was immunoSEQ multiplex PCR, while the TCRdb copy is restricted to in-frame clones and leaves out a portion. The sample contains 2 million to 3 million clones, more than 90% of which appear only once. The sample comprised naive CD4+ T cells sorted from blood. Indicated subset: CD45RA+ positively selected. The receptors derive from a man aged 18-30 years in good health.

This CDR3 reads CASSPLTGYYNEQFF. The CDR3 DNA is TGTGCCAGCAGCCCGTTGACAGGTTACTACAATGAGCAGTTCTTC. The chain is built from TRBV16 and TRBJ2-1; possibly TRBD1 for D (6 bases). This CDR3 region has 15 residues. In germline, CDR1 is KGHSY, CDR2 FQNENV. The V and J ends lost 4 bases and 3 bases respectively, with 13 bases between them.

The sample holds one count of this clone. The J gene is TRBJ2-3, the V gene TRBV19; TRBD1 or TRBD2 may be the D gene (5 bases each). CDR3 length: 13 amino acids. Trimming took off 6 bases at V and 3 bases at J, with 10 bases between the two ends. Germline CDR1 is LNHDA and CDR2 is SQIVND (reference sequence). CDR3 coding DNA: TGTGCCAGTAGCTTTGAGGGGACAGATACGCAGTATTTT. Its protein product is CASSFEGTDTQYF.

This clone was recorded only once. The rearrangement links TRBV7-9 to TRBJ1-2, with 9 bases matching TRBD1. In germline, CDR1 is SEHNR, CDR2 FQNEAQ (reference sequence). The CDR3 loop spans 14 amino acids. The ends lost 5 bases at V and 3 bases at J; junction bases unmatched: 4. As DNA, the CDR3 is TGTGCCAGCAGCATGAGACAGGGGGACTATGGCTACACCTTC. It specifies CASSMRQGDYGYTF.

The rearrangement links TRBV29-1 to TRBJ1-1, with TRBD1 as a possible D gene (5 bases). Looked up from germline, CDR1 is SQVTM and CDR2 is ANQGSEA. The CDR3 loop spans 13 amino acids. V was cut by 3 bases and J by 2 bases, with 10 bases left in between. CDR3 residues: CSVDRRVNTEAFF. CDR3 DNA sequence: TGCAGCGTTGACCGCAGGGTAAACACTGAAGCTTTCTTT.

The chain uses TRBV14 and TRBJ1-3; D not resolved. Germline-derived CDR1 and CDR2 are SGHDN and FVKESK. V was pared by 1 base and J by 0 bases, with 7 bases between. The CDR3 contains 15 residues. The CDR3 here is CASSQGIHSGNTIYF. As DNA, the CDR3 is TGTGCCAGCAGCCAAGGGATTCACTCTGGAAACACCATATATTTT.

The count of this clone is one. The chain recombines TRBV11-2 with TRBJ2-1, with TRBD2 identical over 11 bases. Germline lookup yields CDR1 SGHAT and CDR2 FQNNGV. The CDR3 extends over 16 amino acids. V lost 5 bases to trimming and J lost 3 bases; unmatched junction nucleotides: 6. CDR3 sequence (DNA): TGTGCCAGCAGCAGAACCGGGACTAGCGGCTACAATGAGCAGTTCTTC. Its protein product is CASSRTGTSGYNEQFF. Variable domain in full (rest from reference TRBV11-2 and TRBJ2-1): EAGVAQSPRYKIIEKRQSVAFWCNPISGHATLYWYQQILGQGPKLLIQFQNNGVVDDSQLPKDRFSAERLKGVDSTLKIQPAKLEDSAVYLCASSRTGTSGYNEQFFGPGTRLTVL.

The chain is built from TRBV19 and TRBJ1-2; no reliable D call. V shed 2 bases and J shed 2 bases, with 12 bases lying between them. The CDR3 loop spans 15 amino acids. Germline values: CDR1 LNHDA, CDR2 SQIVND (reference sequence). CDR3 protein: CASSIPPASNYGYTF. Written as DNA, the CDR3 is TGTGCCAGTAGTATACCGCCAGCCTCCAACTATGGCTACACCTTC.

The chain links TRBV2 to TRBJ2-3, with 8 bases fitting TRBD2. The CDR3 is made up of 15 amino acids. Trimming took 8 bases from V and 4 from J; bases not matched to a gene: 11. Germline assignment: CDR1 SNHLY and CDR2 FYNNEI. The CDR3 DNA sequence: TGTGCCAGCCGCCTCGAGGGACTAGTATCAGATACGCAGTATTTT. This sequence encodes CASRLEGLVSDTQYF.

The V call is TRBV7-2, the J call TRBJ2-5; no clear D. CDR1 is SGHTA, CDR2 FQGNSA, per germline. V lost 4 bases and J lost 3, with 9 bases in between. This CDR3 is 13 amino acids long. The CDR3 region is CASSSHGKETQYF. In DNA, the CDR3 is TGTGCCAGCAGCTCCCATGGTAAAGAGACCCAGTACTTC.

A word on this clone: This specimen includes other DNA sequences encoding the same CDR3. The CDR3 sequence: CASSEWDEQYF. CDR3 bases: TGTGCCAGCAGTGAGTGGGACGAGCAGTACTTC. This rearrangement joins TRBV2 to TRBJ2-7; D is unresolved. This CDR3 comprises 11 residues. With 3 bases removed from V and 5 bases from J, the gap between germline ends came to 5 bases. The germline gives CDR1 SNHLY, CDR2 FYNNEI. The whole variable domain, filled in from reference TRBV2 and TRBJ2-7, reads EPEVTQTPSHQVTQMGQEVILRCVPISNHLYFYWYRQILGQKVEFLVSFYNNEISEKSEIFDDQFSVERPDGSNFTLKIRSTKLEDSAMYFCASSEWDEQYFGPGTRLTVT.

The rearrangement uses TRBV2 and TRBJ2-3; 10 bases fit TRBD2. The V and J ends lost 7 bases and 2 bases, in that order; junction bases with no gene match: 9. Germline V gene data show CDR1 as SNHLY and CDR2 as FYNNEI. The CDR3 runs 16 residues. CDR3 in DNA: TGTGCCAGCAACCTAGCGGGGGAGGGAGACACAGATACGCAGTATTTT. It translates to CASNLAGEGDTDTQYF.

The J gene is TRBJ1-1, the V gene TRBV10-3, with 10 bases identical to TRBD1. Germline assignment: CDR1 ENHRY and CDR2 SYGVKD. The CDR3 consists of 14 residues. V lost 6 bases to trimming and J lost 4 bases; unmatched junction nucleotides: 5. The CDR3 sequence: CAIRGTGDLTEAFF. The DNA of the CDR3 is TGTGCCATCAGGGGGACAGGGGACCTCACTGAAGCTTTCTTT.

Regarding this clone: The identical CDR3 is also encoded by other nucleotide sequences in the sample. The chain combines TRBV7-8 with TRBJ1-5; D not certain. V gave up 4 bases and J gave up 0 bases, with 4 bases separating them. This CDR3 is 13 amino acids long. The germline V gene has CDR1 SGHVS and CDR2 FQNEAQ. The CDR3 reads CASSSNSNQPQHF. The CDR3 DNA reads as TGTGCCAGCAGCTCAAATAGCAATCAGCCCCAGCATTTT.

As concerns this clone: One end of the junction is discordant with germline, which a read error may explain. The chain combines TRBV5-4 with TRBJ2-5, with 10 positions matching TRBD2. Germline-derived CDR1 and CDR2 are SGHNT and YYREEE (reference sequence). This CDR3 comprises 16 residues. The CDR3 is CAGRRSGGAGEETQYF. Here the CDR3 DNA reads TGTGCCGGCAGAAGAAGCGGGGGGGCCGGAGAAGAGACCCAGTACTTC.

This chain links TRBV7-8 with TRBJ2-7; 8 nucleotides match TRBD1. The V gene's germline CDR1 is SGHVS and CDR2 FQNEAQ. V shed 6 bases, J shed 1 base, and the junction held 8 bases outside the gene matches. The CDR3 sequence is 15 residues long. The CDR3 nucleotides read TGTGCCAGCAGGCTTAGGTGGGACAGGTCCTACGAGCAGTACTTC. It yields the protein CASRLRWDRSYEQYF.

Comments on this clone: Other nucleotide sequences in the sample specify the same CDR3. The rearrangement uses TRBV29-1 and TRBJ1-1; D is ambiguous. V lost 4 bases to trimming and J lost 0 bases, with 9 bases between them. The CDR3 totals 13 residues. From germline, CDR1 is SQVTM and CDR2 ANQGSEA. Here the CDR3 reads CSVVRPLNTEAFF. For the CDR3, the DNA is TGCAGCGTTGTTCGACCTCTGAACACTGAAGCTTTCTTT.

This chain connects TRBV18 to TRBJ2-7; D not certain. This CDR3 has 15 amino acids. The germline CDR1 and CDR2 sequences are KGHSH and LQKENI. The V end lost 3 bases, the J end lost 3 bases, and 15 bases lay between the germline ends. This CDR3 reads CASSPFSQSDYEQYF. In DNA, the CDR3 is TGTGCCAGCTCACCTTTTTCCCAGAGCGACTACGAGCAGTACTTC.

V gene TRBV5-1 combines with J gene TRBJ1-4, with D hard to call. Trimming shortened V by 3 bases and J by 1 base, and 7 bases separated the two germline ends. Looked up from germline, CDR1 is SGHRS and CDR2 is YFSETQ. This CDR3 spans 14 amino acids. The CDR3 reads CASSYRETNEKLFF. The CDR3 nucleotides read TGCGCCAGCAGCTACCGGGAAACTAATGAAAAACTGTTTTTT.

This chain links TRBV2 with TRBJ1-2, with D perhaps matching TRBD1 (6 bases). Per germline, CDR1 SNHLY and CDR2 FYNNEI. V was trimmed by 4 bases and J by 6 bases, leaving 9 bases between them. This CDR3 has 12 amino acids. The CDR3 loop reads CASSGYRDGYTF. For the CDR3, the DNA is TGTGCCAGCAGTGGTTACAGGGATGGCTACACCTTC.

This clone appeared once. The V call is TRBV7-9, the J call TRBJ2-3; D might be TRBD2 (6 bases). Looked up from germline, CDR1 is SEHNR and CDR2 is FQNEAQ (reference sequence). This CDR3 region has 18 residues. Trimming left V 1 base short and J 3 bases short, with 20 bases between. This CDR3 is CASSLGGPLGGRTDTQYF. The CDR3 DNA sequence: TGTGCCAGCAGCTTAGGCGGGCCCTTAGGTGGGAGGACAGATACGCAGTATTTT. Using reference TRBV7-9 and TRBJ2-3 for the parts outside the CDR3, the full variable domain is DTGVSQNPRHKITKRGQNVTFRCDPISEHNRLYWYRQTLGQGPEFLTYFQNEAQLEKSRLLSDRFSAERPKGSFSTLEIQRTEQGDSAMYLCASSLGGPLGGRTDTQYFGPGTRLTVL.